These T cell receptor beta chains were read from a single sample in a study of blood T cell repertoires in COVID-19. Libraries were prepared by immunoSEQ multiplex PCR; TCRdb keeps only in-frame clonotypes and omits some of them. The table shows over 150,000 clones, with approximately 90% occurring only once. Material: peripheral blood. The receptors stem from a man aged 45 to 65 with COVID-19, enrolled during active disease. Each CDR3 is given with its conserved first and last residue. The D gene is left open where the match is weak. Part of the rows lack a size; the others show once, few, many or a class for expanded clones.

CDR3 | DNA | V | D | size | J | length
CASSEGGTNTGELFF | TGTGCCAGCTCGGAGGGGGGGACGAACACCGGGGAGCTGTTTTTT | TRBV6-4 | NA | NA | TRBJ2-2 | 15
CASSLAGGPYNEQFF | TGTGCCAGCAGTCTAGCGGGGGGCCCCTACAATGAGCAGTTCTTC | TRBV11-2 | TRBD2 | NA | TRBJ2-1 | 15
CASRVPGLAEETQYF | TGTGCCAGCAGGGTTCCGGGATTGGCGGAAGAGACCCAGTACTTC | TRBV5-5 | NA | NA | TRBJ2-5 | 15
CASSPGTGPNEKLFF | TGTGCCAGCAGTCCCGGTACAGGGCCTAATGAAAAACTGTTTTTT | TRBV27 | NA | NA | TRBJ1-4 | 15
CASWTDHHQETQYF | TGTGCCAGCTGGACAGACCATCACCAAGAGACCCAGTACTTC | TRBV2 | NA | NA | TRBJ2-5 | 14
CASSLPIPARTEAFF | TGTGCCAGCAGTCTTCCTATCCCGGCCAGGACTGAAGCTTTCTTT | TRBV28 | NA | once | TRBJ1-1 | 15
CASSPVPGTGSVGTEAFF | TGTGCCAGCAGCCCAGTCCCCGGGACAGGGTCGGTTGGCACTGAAGCTTTCTTT | TRBV3-1/TRBV3-2 | TRBD1 | NA | TRBJ1-1 | 18
CASSQDRLAGFGDTQYF | TGTGCCAGCAGCCAAGACCGGCTAGCGGGCTTCGGAGATACGCAGTATTTT | TRBV3-1/TRBV3-2 | TRBD2 | NA | TRBJ2-3 | 17
CASSLGGTGGSYNEQFF | TGCGCCAGCAGCTTGGGTGGGACAGGGGGCTCCTACAATGAGCAGTTCTTC | TRBV5-1 | TRBD1 | once | TRBJ2-1 | 17
CASRGLAGTDTQYF | TGTGCCAGCAGGGGACTAGCGGGCACAGATACGCAGTATTTT | TRBV27 | TRBD2 | NA | TRBJ2-3 | 14
CASSLATSGGAVEQFF | TGTGCCAGCAGCTTAGCAACTAGCGGGGGGGCCGTTGAGCAGTTCTTC | TRBV7-2 | TRBD2 | NA | TRBJ2-1 | 16
CASSQPSGGSSGNTIYF | TGTGCCAGCAGCCAGCCCTCGGGGGGTTCGTCAGGAAACACCATATATTTT | TRBV14 | NA | once | TRBJ1-3 | 17
CASSSGTVQETQYF | TGCGCCAGCAGCTCCGGGACAGTACAAGAGACCCAGTACTTC | TRBV5-1 | TRBD1 | NA | TRBJ2-5 | 14
CASVPGGKYGYTF | TGCGCCAGCGTTCCGGGGGGAAAGTATGGCTACACCTTC | TRBV23-1 | NA | NA | TRBJ1-2 | 13
CASSRGTSSGNTIYF | TGTGCCAGCAGTAGAGGGACAAGCTCTGGAAACACCATATATTTT | TRBV6-5 | NA | NA | TRBJ1-3 | 15
CSADPGQGHYGYTF | TGCAGCGCCGACCCTGGCCAGGGTCACTATGGCTACACCTTC | TRBV29-1 | NA | NA | TRBJ1-2 | 14
CASTPGGENSPLHF | TGTGCCAGCACCCCCGGTGGGGAGAATTCACCCCTCCACTTT | TRBV28 | NA | NA | TRBJ1-6 | 14
CASRRPNAGYTF | TGTGCCAGTAGGAGGCCTAACGCCGGCTACACCTTC | TRBV19 | NA | NA | TRBJ1-2 | 12
CASKSGRARLDTGELFF | TGTGCCAGTAAGAGCGGGAGGGCCCGTTTGGACACCGGGGAGCTGTTTTTT | TRBV19 | TRBD2 | NA | TRBJ2-2 | 17
CASSRHYSNQPQHF | TGTGCCAGTAGTAGGCACTATAGCAATCAGCCCCAGCATTTT | TRBV19 | NA | few | TRBJ1-5 | 14
CASSFLLAGGPTDTQYF | TGTGCCAGCAGCTTTCTGTTAGCGGGAGGGCCAACAGATACGCAGTATTTT | TRBV5-4 | TRBD2 | medium-sized | TRBJ2-3 | 17
CASMEGPGNTIYF | TGTGCCAGCATGGAGGGGCCGGGAAACACCATATATTTT | TRBV2 | NA | NA | TRBJ1-3 | 13
CASSTQGFGEAFF | TGTGCCAGCAGCACACAGGGGTTTGGTGAAGCTTTCTTT | TRBV7-9 | TRBD1 | NA | TRBJ1-1 | 13
CASSFGGGPTYNEQFF | TGTGCCAGCAGCTTCGGCGGGGGGCCGACCTACAATGAGCAGTTCTTC | TRBV9 | TRBD2 | NA | TRBJ2-1 | 16
CASSHMGTSSSGETQYF | TGTGCCAGCAGCCATATGGGGACTAGCAGCTCTGGAGAGACCCAGTACTTC | TRBV27 | TRBD2 | NA | TRBJ2-5 | 17
CASSSGLGYEQYF | TGCGCCAGCAGCTCGGGACTAGGGTACGAGCAGTACTTC | TRBV5-1 | TRBD2 | once | TRBJ2-7 | 13
CASSLVAGGLLYEQYF | TGTGCCAGCAGCTTAGTTGCGGGAGGACTTCTCTACGAGCAGTACTTC | TRBV11-2 | TRBD2 | NA | TRBJ2-7 | 16
CASSYSVRVSQPQHF | TGTGCCAGCAGTTACTCTGTCAGGGTCAGTCAGCCCCAGCATTTT | TRBV6-6 | NA | NA | TRBJ1-5 | 15
CASSQAYRGQPQHF | TGTGCCAGCAGCCAAGCTTACAGGGGTCAGCCCCAGCATTTT | TRBV3-1/TRBV3-2 | TRBD1 | NA | TRBJ1-5 | 14
CASSEAGGLAANTGELFF | TGTGCCAGCAGTGAAGCCGGTGGACTAGCGGCGAACACCGGGGAGCTGTTTTTT | TRBV2 | TRBD2 | NA | TRBJ2-2 | 18
CASSKGGTLGDTQYF | TGTGCCAGCAGCAAAGGGGGGACATTGGGAGATACGCAGTATTTT | TRBV21-1 | NA | NA | TRBJ2-3 | 15
CATKEGTSNTGELFF | TGCGCCACTAAAGAAGGGACATCGAACACCGGGGAGCTGTTTTTT | TRBV5-1 | NA | NA | TRBJ2-2 | 15
CASKMSAGANVLTF | TGTGCCAGCAAGATGAGCGCTGGGGCCAACGTCCTGACTTTC | TRBV7-3 | NA | NA | TRBJ2-6 | 14
CASSVGTGGFYGYTF | TGTGCCAGCAGCGTAGGGACAGGGGGATTCTATGGCTACACCTTC | TRBV9 | TRBD1 | NA | TRBJ1-2 | 15
CASPGGPGNTIYF | TGTGCCAGCCCGGGGGGCCCTGGAAACACCATATATTTT | TRBV7-9 | NA | NA | TRBJ1-3 | 13
CASSPLGGLWDRKYEQYF | TGTGCCAGCAGTCCCCTGGGGGGGTTATGGGATCGGAAGTACGAGCAGTACTTC | TRBV5-5 | TRBD2 | NA | TRBJ2-7 | 18
CASSSYRGQAYEQYF | TGTGCCAGCAGCTCATACAGGGGGCAAGCCTACGAGCAGTACTTC | TRBV11-2 | TRBD1 | NA | TRBJ2-7 | 15
CASSSPGFNEKLFF | TGTGCCAGCAGTTCACCAGGTTTTAATGAAAAACTGTTTTTT | TRBV6-6 | NA | NA | TRBJ1-4 | 14
CASSLARSGSTDTQYF | TGTGCCAGCAGCTTAGCGCGGAGCGGGAGTACAGATACGCAGTATTTT | TRBV7-9 | TRBD2 | NA | TRBJ2-3 | 16
CASSPRSGGDRNEQFF | TGTGCCAGCTCACCCCGCTCCGGGGGGGACAGAAATGAGCAGTTCTTC | TRBV18 | NA | NA | TRBJ2-1 | 16
CASRLGLTNSYEQYF | TGTGCCAGCAGACTCGGACTTACCAACTCCTACGAGCAGTACTTC | TRBV7-2 | NA | once | TRBJ2-7 | 15
CASSYPREGQPQHF | TGTGCCAGCAGTTACCCGAGGGAGGGTCAGCCCCAGCATTTT | TRBV6-6 | NA | NA | TRBJ1-5 | 14
CASSLGQGLGGYTF | TGTGCCAGCAGCTTGGGGCAGGGCCTTGGTGGCTACACCTTC | TRBV5-4 | NA | once | TRBJ1-2 | 14
CASSLTHQETQYF | TGCGCCAGCAGCTTGACTCACCAAGAGACCCAGTACTTC | TRBV5-1 | NA | NA | TRBJ2-5 | 13
CAWSQDRVQPQHF | TGTGCCTGGAGTCAGGACAGGGTACAGCCCCAGCATTTT | TRBV30 | TRBD1 | NA | TRBJ1-5 | 13
CASSLGTSGRASQVELFF | TGTGCCAGCAGCTTAGGGACTAGCGGGAGGGCCTCGCAAGTGGAGCTGTTTTTT | TRBV7-8 | TRBD2 | NA | TRBJ2-2 | 18
CASSLAGTSGTDTQYF | TGTGCCAGCAGTTTAGCCGGGACTAGCGGCACAGATACGCAGTATTTT | TRBV28 | TRBD2 | NA | TRBJ2-3 | 16
CAIGRGTSGGLDEQYF | TGTGCCATCGGGCGTGGGACTAGCGGGGGGTTGGACGAGCAGTACTTC | TRBV10-3 | TRBD2 | NA | TRBJ2-7 | 16
CASSSTPQGTNTGEQFF | TGTGCCAGCAGTTCCACCCCCCAGGGGACAAACACAGGGGAGCAGTTCTTC | TRBV28 | NA | NA | TRBJ2-1 | 17
CASSQPTGRSTDTQYF | TGTGCCAGCAGCCAACCGACAGGCAGAAGCACAGATACGCAGTATTTT | TRBV3-1/TRBV3-2 | NA | NA | TRBJ2-3 | 16
CASSLMAPPDTQYF | TGTGCCAGCAGCTTAATGGCCCCCCCAGATACGCAGTATTTT | TRBV7-3 | NA | NA | TRBJ2-3 | 14
CASSQGLSTDTQYF | TGTGCCAGCAGTCAAGGACTATCCACAGATACGCAGTATTTT | TRBV7-2 | NA | NA | TRBJ2-3 | 14